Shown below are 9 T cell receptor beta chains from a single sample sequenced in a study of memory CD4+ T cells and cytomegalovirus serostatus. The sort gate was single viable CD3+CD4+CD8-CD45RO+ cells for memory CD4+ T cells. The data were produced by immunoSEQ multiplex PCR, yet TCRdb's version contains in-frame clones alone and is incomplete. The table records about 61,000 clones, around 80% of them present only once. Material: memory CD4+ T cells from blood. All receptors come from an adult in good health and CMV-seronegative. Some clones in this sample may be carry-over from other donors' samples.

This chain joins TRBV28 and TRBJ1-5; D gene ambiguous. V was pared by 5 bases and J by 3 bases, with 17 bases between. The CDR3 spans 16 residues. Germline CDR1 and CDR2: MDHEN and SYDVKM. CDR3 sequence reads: CASSPFRQAINQPQHF. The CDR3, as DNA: TGTGCCAGCAGTCCGTTTCGGCAGGCGATCAATCAGCCCCAGCATTTT.

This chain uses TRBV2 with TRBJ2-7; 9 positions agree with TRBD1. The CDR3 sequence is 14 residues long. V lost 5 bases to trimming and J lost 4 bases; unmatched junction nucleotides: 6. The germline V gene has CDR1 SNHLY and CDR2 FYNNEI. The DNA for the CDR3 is TGTGCCAGCAGTATGGACAGGGGACGGTACGAGCAGTACTTC. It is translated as CASSMDRGRYEQYF.

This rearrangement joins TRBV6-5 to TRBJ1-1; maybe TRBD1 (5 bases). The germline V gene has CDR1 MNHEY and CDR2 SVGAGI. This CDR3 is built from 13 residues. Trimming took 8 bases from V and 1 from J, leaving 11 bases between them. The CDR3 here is CASGQGPNTEAFF. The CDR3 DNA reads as TGTGCCAGCGGGCAGGGCCCGAACACTGAAGCTTTCTTT.

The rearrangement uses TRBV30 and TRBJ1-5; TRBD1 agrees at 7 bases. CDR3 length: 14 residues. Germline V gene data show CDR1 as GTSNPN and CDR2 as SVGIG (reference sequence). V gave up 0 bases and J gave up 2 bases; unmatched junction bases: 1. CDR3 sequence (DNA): TGTGCCTGGAGTGTGGGGACAGGCAATCAGCCCCAGCATTTT. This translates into CAWSVGTGNQPQHF.

The DNA for the CDR3 is TGTGCCAGCTTCGCCCGGGACAGGGGGAACGAGCAGTACTTC. It codes for CASFARDRGNEQYF. The chain joins TRBV6-5 to TRBJ2-7; 11 bases match TRBD1. This CDR3 region has 14 residues. CDR1 is MNHEY and CDR2 is SVGAGI in the germline V gene. V was clipped by 8 bases and J by 5 bases; unmatched bases: 8.

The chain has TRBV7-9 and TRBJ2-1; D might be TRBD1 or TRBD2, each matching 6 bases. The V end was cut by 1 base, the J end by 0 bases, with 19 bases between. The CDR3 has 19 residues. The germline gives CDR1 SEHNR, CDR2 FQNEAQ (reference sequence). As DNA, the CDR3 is TGTGCCAGCAGCTTAGAGGGGGGTTTTTTAGGTAACTCCTACAATGAGCAGTTCTTC. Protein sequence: CASSLEGGFLGNSYNEQFF.

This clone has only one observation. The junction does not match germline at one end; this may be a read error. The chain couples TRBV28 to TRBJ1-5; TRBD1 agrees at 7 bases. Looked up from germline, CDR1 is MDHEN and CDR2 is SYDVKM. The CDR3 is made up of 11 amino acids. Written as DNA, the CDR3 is TGTGCCAGCAGGTTGACAGGGCCCATGGATTTT. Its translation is CASRLTGPMDF.

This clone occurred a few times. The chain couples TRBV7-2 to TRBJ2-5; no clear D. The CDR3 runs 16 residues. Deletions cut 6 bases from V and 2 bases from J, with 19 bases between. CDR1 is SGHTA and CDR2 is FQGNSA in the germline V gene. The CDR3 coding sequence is TGTGCCAGCAGGCTGAGGTCGGCCTACCCTCAAGAGACCCAGTACTTC. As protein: CASRLRSAYPQETQYF.

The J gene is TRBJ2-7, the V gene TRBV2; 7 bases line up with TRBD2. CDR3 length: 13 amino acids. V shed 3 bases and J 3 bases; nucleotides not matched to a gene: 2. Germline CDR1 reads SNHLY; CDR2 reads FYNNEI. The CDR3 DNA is TGTGCCAGCAGTGAGGGGGGGGTCTACGAGCAGTACTTC. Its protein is CASSEGGVYEQYF.